These 29 T cell receptor beta chains originate from one sample sequenced in a study of blood T cell repertoires in COVID-19. Assay: immunoSEQ multiplex PCR; the TCRdb copy retains only in-frame clones and omits some. Here the sample spans 220,000 or so clones, roughly 90% being singletons. Sequencing was carried out using PBMCs or T cells enriched from blood (not recorded which). The receptor source for this set is a man younger than 40 who had been exposed to COVID-19.

This clone has a single count. The chain combines TRBV6-5 with TRBJ2-7; TRBD2 is a possible D gene (5 bases). Germline V CDR1 and CDR2: MNHEY, SVGAGI. The CDR3 is made up of 15 amino acids. The ends were cut back, 2 bases at V and 3 bases at J, with 14 bases in the middle. The CDR3 loop is CASSYAGQVFYEQYF. In DNA form, the CDR3 reads TGTGCCAGCAGTTACGCGGGCCAGGTTTTCTACGAGCAGTACTTC.

The CDR3 protein is CASSLTLAGGLETQYF. CDR3 coding DNA: TGCGCCAGCAGCTTGACTTTAGCGGGGGGGCTAGAGACCCAGTACTTC. The chain employs TRBV5-1 and TRBJ2-5; 11 bases are shared with TRBD2. The germline CDR1 and CDR2 sequences are SGHRS and YFSETQ. V was clipped by 1 base and J by 4 bases; unmatched bases: 6. CDR3 length equals 16 residues.

This clone is a singleton in its sample. This chain links TRBV2 with TRBJ1-1; perhaps TRBD1 as D (5 bases). This CDR3 spans 14 amino acids. The germline V gene has CDR1 SNHLY and CDR2 FYNNEI. Between the trimmed V and J ends, which lost 2 bases and 3 bases, there was a span of 10 bases. The CDR3 region is CASSESRVHTEAFF. The CDR3 DNA sequence: TGTGCCAGCAGTGAATCCAGGGTCCACACTGAAGCTTTCTTT.

The gene calls are TRBV10-2 and TRBJ1-1, with D hard to call. The CDR3 covers 13 residues. V was shortened by 8 bases and J by 0 bases, with 10 bases between the two germline ends. Germline V gives CDR1 WSHSY, CDR2 SAAADI. Here the CDR3 reads CASEPGVNTEAFF. CDR3 DNA sequence: TGCGCCAGCGAACCGGGTGTGAACACTGAAGCTTTCTTT.

The chain employs TRBV7-3 and TRBJ2-7, with D perhaps TRBD1 (6 bases). There are 15 residues in the CDR3. The germline CDR1 and CDR2 sequences are SGHTA and FQGTGA. Trimming stripped 5 bases from V and 5 bases from J, with 19 bases between. CDR3: CASSPGPGAYNEQYF. The CDR3 DNA follows: TGTGCCAGCAGCCCGGGCCCAGGGGCTTACAACGAGCAGTACTTC.

The chain is built from TRBV3-1 (or the pseudogene TRBV3-2) and TRBJ1-3, with TRBD1 as a possible D gene (5 bases). The CDR3 extends over 15 amino acids. The V and J ends lost 0 bases and 4 bases respectively, with 10 bases between them. Germline V gene sequence: CDR1 LGHDT, CDR2 YNNKEL (reference sequence). CDR3 protein: CASSQDVTAGNTIYF. The CDR3 bases are TGTGCCAGCAGCCAAGATGTGACAGCGGGAAACACCATATATTTT.

This clone was found once. The chain has TRBV5-5 and TRBJ1-5, with a possible D match to TRBD1 (5 bases). Germline CDR1 is SGHKS and CDR2 is YYEKEE (reference sequence). The CDR3 is 18 amino acids. Trimming shortened V by 0 bases and J by 0 bases, and 16 bases separated the two germline ends. Written as DNA, the CDR3 is TGTGCCAGCAGCTTGGCGGGGGATCCAGTCTATAGCAATCAGCCCCAGCATTTT. Amino acids: CASSLAGDPVYSNQPQHF.

The chain recombines TRBV3-1 (or the pseudogene TRBV3-2) with TRBJ2-6; 8 bases map to TRBD1. The CDR3 length is 19 residues. The junction had 13 bases not matched to a gene; V was cut back by 5 bases and J by 1 base. Germline-derived CDR1 and CDR2 are LGHDT and YNNKEL (reference sequence). The CDR3 loop reads CASSSQTGVTGSGANVLTF. The DNA of the CDR3 is TGTGCCAGCAGCTCTCAGACAGGGGTCACCGGGTCTGGGGCCAACGTCCTGACTTTC.

This sequence joins TRBV13 and TRBJ1-1; the D gene is possibly TRBD1 (5 bases). There are 14 residues in the CDR3. V was trimmed by 4 bases and J by 4 bases, leaving 13 bases between them. Germline CDR1 PRHDT, CDR2 FYEKMQ (reference sequence). The CDR3 DNA follows: TGTGCCAGCAGCTCGGGACTGGGGGGCACTGAAGCTTTCTTT. Encoded protein: CASSSGLGGTEAFF.

V and J are TRBV6-5 and TRBJ2-2; TRBD2 agrees at 8 bases. The CDR3 spans 14 residues. The J segment lost 7 bases and the V segment lost 4 bases, leaving 5 bases of the junction unmatched. CDR1 and CDR2 from the germline V gene are MNHEY and SVGAGI. The CDR3 sequence is CASSSGGSSGELFF. CDR3 DNA sequence: TGTGCCAGCAGTTCGGGGGGGAGTAGCGGGGAGCTGTTTTTT.

This chain uses TRBV4-1 with TRBJ2-5; TRBD2 matches 12 bases. V lost 2 bases to trimming and J lost 5 bases; unmatched junction nucleotides: 9. This CDR3 spans 17 amino acids. Germline V gene data show CDR1 as MGHRA and CDR2 as YSYEKL. The CDR3 sequence: CASSQTPGLAGMETQYF. In DNA, the CDR3 is TGCGCCAGCAGCCAAACCCCTGGACTAGCGGGGATGGAGACCCAGTACTTC.

The chain employs TRBV19 and TRBJ2-3, with TRBD2 matching 7 bases. This CDR3 spans 16 amino acids. Per germline, CDR1 LNHDA and CDR2 SQIVND (reference sequence). With V trimmed by 5 bases and J by 2 bases, 10 bases remained unmatched. CDR3 loop: CASSPPGSGLTDTQYF. Here the CDR3 DNA reads TGTGCCAGTAGTCCCCCGGGTAGCGGGCTCACAGATACGCAGTATTTT.

The rearrangement joins TRBV6-6 to TRBJ2-7, with D possibly being TRBD2 (7 bases). This CDR3 spans 16 amino acids. Germline V CDR1 and CDR2: MNHNY, SVGAGI (reference sequence). The V and J ends lost 7 bases and 0 bases respectively, with 19 bases between them. Here the CDR3 DNA reads TGTGCCAGCAAGCCCGCGCGGGGGCCCAACTCCTACGAGCAGTACTTC. Translating it yields CASKPARGPNSYEQYF.

The V call is TRBV11-2, the J call TRBJ1-1; 9 bases line up with TRBD1. The CDR3 sequence is 17 residues long. With 4 bases clipped from V and 6 bases from J, the junction kept 15 bases outside the gene matches. Germline V gives CDR1 SGHAT, CDR2 FQNNGV. CDR3 region: CASSSLLKQGAVAEAFF. CDR3 in DNA: TGTGCCAGCAGCTCATTGCTTAAACAGGGGGCGGTCGCTGAAGCTTTCTTT.

This clone is a singleton in its sample. This chain uses TRBV5-6 with TRBJ1-1; D not resolved. The germline V gene has CDR1 SGHDT and CDR2 YYEEEE. Trimming stripped 0 bases from V and 4 bases from J, with 7 bases between. The CDR3 contains 13 residues. The chain's CDR3 is CASSLGEATEAFF. The CDR3 DNA reads TGTGCCAGCAGCTTGGGTGAGGCCACTGAAGCTTTCTTT.

The rearrangement uses TRBV30 and TRBJ1-5; D uncertain. The CDR3 contains 13 residues. V was clipped by 5 bases and J by 5 bases, with 13 bases between them. The V gene's germline CDR1 is GTSNPN and CDR2 SVGIG (reference sequence). In DNA, the CDR3 is TGTGCCTGGGCCGGTCGAATAGATCAGCCCCAGCATTTT. Residues: CAWAGRIDQPQHF.

This sequence joins TRBV11-2 and TRBJ2-7; D gene uncertain. V lost 1 base to trimming and J lost 1 base, with 8 bases between them. The germline CDR1 and CDR2 sequences are SGHAT and FQNNGV. This CDR3 spans 14 amino acids. CDR3 in DNA: TGTGCCAGCAGCTTAGCTACCAATTCCTACGAGCAGTACTTC. The encoded protein is CASSLATNSYEQYF. The whole variable domain, filled in from reference TRBV11-2 and TRBJ2-7, reads EAGVAQSPRYKIIEKRQSVAFWCNPISGHATLYWYQQILGQGPKLLIQFQNNGVVDDSQLPKDRFSAERLKGVDSTLKIQPAKLEDSAVYLCASSLATNSYEQYFGPGTRLTVT.

V and J are TRBV6-2 or TRBV6-3 and TRBJ2-5; TRBD2 matches 13 bases. CDR1 and CDR2 from the germline V gene are MNHEY and SVGEGT. V gave up 5 bases and J gave up 4 bases; unmatched junction bases: 4. This CDR3 contains 15 residues. The CDR3 loop reads CASSTRTSGGETQYF. Here the CDR3 DNA reads TGTGCCAGCAGTACGCGGACTAGCGGGGGAGAGACCCAGTACTTC.

V and J are TRBV30 and TRBJ2-7, with a possible D match to TRBD1 (6 bases). Between the trimmed V and J ends, which lost 0 bases and 5 bases, there was a span of 8 bases. Germline CDR1 GTSNPN, CDR2 SVGIG (reference sequence). The CDR3 has 12 amino acids. CDR3 coding DNA: TGTGCCTGGAGTGTATCAGGGGACGAGCAGTACTTC. Translating gives CAWSVSGDEQYF.

CDR3 loop: CASSGVGANEKLFF. The CDR3 DNA is TGTGCCAGCAGCGGCGTAGGGGCTAATGAAAAACTGTTTTTT. J is TRBJ1-4 and V is TRBV11-2; D may be TRBD1 (5 bases). Trimming removed 5 bases at V and 3 bases at J, with 10 bases between. The CDR3 consists of 14 residues. CDR1 is SGHAT and CDR2 is FQNNGV in the germline V gene.

The chain couples TRBV7-9 to TRBJ1-6, with TRBD1 as a possible D gene (5 bases). CDR1 is SEHNR and CDR2 is FQNEAQ in the germline V gene (reference sequence). V was trimmed by 4 bases and J by 2 bases, leaving 12 bases between them. CDR3 length: 16 residues. The CDR3 protein is CASSSTGSPYNSPLHF. The CDR3 region has the DNA TGTGCCAGCAGCTCAACAGGATCCCCCTATAATTCACCCCTCCACTTT.

On this clone: At one end, the junction sequence differs from germline, possibly due to a read error. This CDR3 reads CPHYYEQYF. CDR3 in DNA: TGCCCACACTATTACGAGCAGTACTTC. This sequence joins TRBV5-6 and TRBJ2-7; unclear D gene. The CDR3 consists of 9 residues. Germline values: CDR1 SGHDT, CDR2 YYEEEE.

The J gene is TRBJ1-1, the V gene TRBV6-1, with TRBD1 matching 8 bases. The CDR3 loop spans 15 amino acids. CDR1 and CDR2 (germline): MNHNS, SASEGT. With V trimmed by 1 base and J by 6 bases, 7 bases remained unmatched. The CDR3 sequence is CASSEEQGGIAEAFF. The CDR3 DNA reads TGTGCCAGCAGTGAAGAACAGGGGGGCATCGCTGAAGCTTTCTTT.

The rearrangement joins TRBV11-2 to TRBJ1-6; possibly TRBD1 for D (5 bases). The germline gives CDR1 SGHAT, CDR2 FQNNGV. The CDR3 spans 15 residues. Trimming pared 5 bases from V and 8 bases from J, leaving 16 bases between. CDR3 residues: CASSPRGVDHSPLHF. The CDR3 nucleotides read TGTGCCAGCAGCCCCCGGGGGGTAGATCATTCACCCCTCCACTTT.

V and J are TRBV11-3 and TRBJ2-1; 7 bases agree with TRBD2. Germline CDR1 SGHNT, CDR2 YENEEA. CDR3 length: 16 amino acids. Trimming cost V 1 base and J 5 bases; bases outside gene matches: 8. The CDR3 reads CASSLGGGGQNNEQFF. CDR3 nucleotides: TGTGCCAGCAGCTTAGGGGGCGGGGGTCAAAACAATGAGCAGTTCTTC.

CDR3 protein: CASSLEARGARETQYF. Written as DNA, the CDR3 is TGCGCCAGCAGCCTGGAGGCGCGGGGGGCGAGGGAGACCCAGTACTTC. The chain employs TRBV4-1 and TRBJ2-5; TRBD2 agrees at 8 bases. CDR1 is MGHRA, CDR2 YSYEKL, per germline. The CDR3 covers 16 residues. Trimming at V came to 4 bases and at J to 5 bases, leaving 12 bases not matched to a gene.

The chain couples TRBV6-5 to TRBJ1-4, with D possibly matching TRBD1 (6 bases). The germline V gene encodes CDR1 MNHEY and CDR2 SVGAGI. V was cut by 6 bases and J by 8 bases, with 19 bases left in between. This CDR3 is built from 15 residues. The DNA for the CDR3 is TGTGCCAGCAGGCTTTGGACAGCTCAAGGGGAAAAACTGTTTTTT. This codes for CASRLWTAQGEKLFF.

This rearrangement joins TRBV19 to TRBJ1-2; no reliable D call. The germline V gene has CDR1 LNHDA and CDR2 SQIVND (reference sequence). V was shortened by 7 bases and J by 0 bases, with 12 bases between the two germline ends. The CDR3 covers 14 residues. The CDR3 is CASTYSIANYGYTF. CDR3 in DNA: TGTGCCAGTACCTACTCGATAGCTAACTATGGCTACACCTTC.

The genes are TRBV5-6 and TRBJ2-3; no reliable D call. The V gene's germline CDR1 is SGHDT and CDR2 YYEEEE. The CDR3 runs to 14 residues. Trimming shortened V by 4 bases and J by 2 bases, and 11 bases separated the two germline ends. In DNA, the CDR3 is TGTGCCAGCAGCCCCGACTTACACACAGATACGCAGTATTTT. Translating it yields CASSPDLHTDTQYF. The complete variable domain, with remaining parts taken from reference TRBV5-6 and TRBJ2-3, reads DAGVTQSPTHLIKTRGQQVTLRCSPKSGHDTVSWYQQALGQGPQFIFQYYEEEERQRGNFPDRFSGHQFPNYSSELNVNALLLGDSALYLCASSPDLHTDTQYFGPGTRLTVL.